This TCR beta chain appears in the sequencing data of a study of shared clonotypes between healthy human individuals. Overall study findings and caveats: Richness estimates generally favored naive over memory subsets. For naive CD4 cells, roughly 5% of clonotypes were shared across a handful of donors.

The assay was immunoSEQ multiplex PCR, and TCRdb's table has in-frame clones only and misses some. The sample contains 2 million to 2.5 million clones, more than 90% of which appear only once. All of the donors resided in Nashville, Tennessee, and each was a Caucasian adult. On this clone: What it binds is not known.

Germline V CDR1 and CDR2: SGHTA, FQGNSA. Trimming cost V 6 bases and J 7 bases; bases outside gene matches: 7. The CDR3 extends over 13 amino acids. The TCR was taken from a man between 18 and 29 years old in good health. This sequence joins TRBV7-2 and TRBJ2-3, with 7 nucleotides matching TRBD1. Sequencing was carried out using naive CD4+ T cells sorted from blood. Regarding subset: CD45RA+ positively selected. In nucleotides, the CDR3 is TGTGCCAGCAGACTGACAGGGACAAATACGCAGTATTTT. It codes for CASRLTGTNTQYF.